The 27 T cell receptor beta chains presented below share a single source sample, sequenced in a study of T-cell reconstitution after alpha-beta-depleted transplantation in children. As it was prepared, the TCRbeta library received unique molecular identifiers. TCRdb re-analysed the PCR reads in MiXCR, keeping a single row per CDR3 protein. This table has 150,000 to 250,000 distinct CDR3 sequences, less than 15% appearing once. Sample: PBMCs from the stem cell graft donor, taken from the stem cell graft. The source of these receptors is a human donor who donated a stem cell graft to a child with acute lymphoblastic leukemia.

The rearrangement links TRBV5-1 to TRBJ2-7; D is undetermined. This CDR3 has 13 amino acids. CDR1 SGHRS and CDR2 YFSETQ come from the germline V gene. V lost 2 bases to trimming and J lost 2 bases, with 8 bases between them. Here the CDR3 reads CASSFRPTYEQYF. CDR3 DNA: TGCGCCAGCAGCTTCCGACCGACCTACGAGCAGTACTTC.

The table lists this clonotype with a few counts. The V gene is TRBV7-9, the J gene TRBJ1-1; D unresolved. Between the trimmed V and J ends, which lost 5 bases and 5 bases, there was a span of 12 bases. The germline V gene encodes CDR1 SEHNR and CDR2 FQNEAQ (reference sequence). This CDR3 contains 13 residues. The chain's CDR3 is CASSPDLFTEAFF. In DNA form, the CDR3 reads TGTGCCAGCAGCCCTGACTTATTTACTGAAGCTTTCTTT.

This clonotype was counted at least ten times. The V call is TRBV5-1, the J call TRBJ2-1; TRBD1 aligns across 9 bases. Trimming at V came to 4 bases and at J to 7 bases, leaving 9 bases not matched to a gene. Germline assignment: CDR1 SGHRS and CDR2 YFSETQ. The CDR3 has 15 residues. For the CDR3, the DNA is TGCGCCAGCAGCCTGGAGGGACAGGGAGTAAATGAGCAGTTCTTC. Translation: CASSLEGQGVNEQFF.

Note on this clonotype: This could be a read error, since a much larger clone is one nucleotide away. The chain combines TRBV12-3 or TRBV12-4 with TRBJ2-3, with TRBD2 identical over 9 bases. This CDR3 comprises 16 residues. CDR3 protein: CAISLGGRASTDTQYF. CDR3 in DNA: TGTGCCATCAGTTTAGGCGGGAGGGCTAGCACAGATACGCAGTATTTT.

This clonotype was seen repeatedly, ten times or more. CDR3 nucleotides: TGTGCCAGCAGCTTACGTTCGGGGAAATTCGAGCAGTACTTC. Protein: CASSLRSGKFEQYF. The chain recombines TRBV11-3 with TRBJ2-7; possibly TRBD2 for D (5 bases). V lost 2 bases and J 6 bases, leaving 14 bases between the germline ends. CDR1 is SGHNT, CDR2 YENEEA, per germline. This CDR3 spans 14 amino acids. The entire variable domain, with the rest obtained from reference TRBV11-3 and TRBJ2-7, is as follows: EAGVVQSPRYKIIEKKQPVAFWCNPISGHNTLYWYLQNLGQGPELLIRYENEEAVDDSQLPKDRFSAERLKGVDSTLKIQPAELGDSAVYLCASSLRSGKFEQYFGPGTRLTVT.

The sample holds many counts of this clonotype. The CDR3 region is CASSRGTASSPLHF. CDR3 bases: TGTGCCAGCAGCCGAGGGACAGCGTCTTCACCCCTCCACTTT. The chain couples TRBV3-1 to TRBJ1-6; 7 bases match TRBD1. Germline V gene sequence: CDR1 LGHDT, CDR2 YNNKEL (reference sequence). J lost 9 bases, V lost 4 bases, and 6 bases had no gene match. This CDR3 is built from 14 residues.

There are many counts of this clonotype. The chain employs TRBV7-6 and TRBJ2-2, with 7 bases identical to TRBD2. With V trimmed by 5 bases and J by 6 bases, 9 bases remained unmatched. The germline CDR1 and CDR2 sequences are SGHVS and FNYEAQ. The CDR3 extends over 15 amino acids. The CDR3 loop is CASSPTRGVAGELFF. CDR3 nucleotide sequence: TGTGCCAGCAGCCCCACCCGGGGGGTTGCCGGGGAGCTGTTTTTT.

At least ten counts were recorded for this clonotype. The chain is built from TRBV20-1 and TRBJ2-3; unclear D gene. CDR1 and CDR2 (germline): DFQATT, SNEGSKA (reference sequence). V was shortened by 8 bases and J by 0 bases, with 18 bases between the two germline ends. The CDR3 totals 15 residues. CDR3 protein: CSSQPLGSSTDTQYF. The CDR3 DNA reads TGCAGTTCACAACCTCTAGGTTCAAGCACAGATACGCAGTATTTT.

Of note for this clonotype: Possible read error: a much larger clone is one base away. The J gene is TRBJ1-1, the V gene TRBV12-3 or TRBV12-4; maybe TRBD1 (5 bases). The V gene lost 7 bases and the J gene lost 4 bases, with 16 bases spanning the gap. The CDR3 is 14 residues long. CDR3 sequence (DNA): TGTGCCAGCACTTTTGAGGGACTTGGCACTGAAGCTTTCTTT. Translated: CASTFEGLGTEAFF.

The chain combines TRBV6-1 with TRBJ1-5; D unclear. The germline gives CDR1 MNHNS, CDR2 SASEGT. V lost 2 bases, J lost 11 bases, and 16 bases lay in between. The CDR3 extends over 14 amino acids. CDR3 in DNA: TGTGCCAGCAGTGAAATTGGGAAAAACTTGGCCCAGCATTTT. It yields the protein CASSEIGKNLAQHF.

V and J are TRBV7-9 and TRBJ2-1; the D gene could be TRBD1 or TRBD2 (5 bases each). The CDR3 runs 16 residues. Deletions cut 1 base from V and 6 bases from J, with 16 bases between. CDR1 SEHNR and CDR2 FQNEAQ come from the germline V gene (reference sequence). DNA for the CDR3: TGTGCCAGCAGCTTAGTTGGGGGTTATGTTTCCAATGAGCAGTTCTTC. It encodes CASSLVGGYVSNEQFF.

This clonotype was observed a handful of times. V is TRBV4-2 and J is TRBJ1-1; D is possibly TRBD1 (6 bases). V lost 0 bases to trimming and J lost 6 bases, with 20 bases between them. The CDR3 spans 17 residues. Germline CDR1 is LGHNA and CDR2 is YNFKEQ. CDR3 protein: CASSQEGGGPREAEAFF. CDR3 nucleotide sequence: TGTGCCAGCAGCCAAGAAGGGGGGGGTCCCCGGGAGGCTGAAGCTTTCTTT.

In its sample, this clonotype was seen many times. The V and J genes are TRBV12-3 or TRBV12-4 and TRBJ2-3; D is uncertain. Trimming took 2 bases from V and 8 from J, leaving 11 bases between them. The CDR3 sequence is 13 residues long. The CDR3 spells CASSLHGTPTQYF. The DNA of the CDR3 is TGTGCCAGCAGTTTACATGGCACGCCTACGCAGTATTTT.

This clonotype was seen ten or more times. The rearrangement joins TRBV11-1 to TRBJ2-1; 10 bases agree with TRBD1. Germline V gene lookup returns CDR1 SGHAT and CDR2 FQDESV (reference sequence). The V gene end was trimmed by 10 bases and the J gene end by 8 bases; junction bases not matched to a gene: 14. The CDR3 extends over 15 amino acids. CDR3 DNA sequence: TGTGCCATCAAAGACAGGGGGCTAGGATCGTATGAGCAGTTCTTC. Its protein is CAIKDRGLGSYEQFF.

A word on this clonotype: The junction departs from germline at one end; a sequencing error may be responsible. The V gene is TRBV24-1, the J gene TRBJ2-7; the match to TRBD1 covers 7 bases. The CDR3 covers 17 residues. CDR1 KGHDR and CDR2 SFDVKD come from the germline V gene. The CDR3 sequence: CATSPHPGTEKSYQQYF. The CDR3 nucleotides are TGTGCCACCAGCCCTCATCCGGGGACAGAAAAGTCCTACCAGCAGTACTTC.

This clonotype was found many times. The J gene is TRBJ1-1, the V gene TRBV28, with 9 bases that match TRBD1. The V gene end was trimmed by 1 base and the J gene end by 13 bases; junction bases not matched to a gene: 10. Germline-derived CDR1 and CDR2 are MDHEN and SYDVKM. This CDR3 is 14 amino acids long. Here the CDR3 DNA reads TGTGCCAGCAGTTTATCCAATACACAGGGGGCCGGTTTCTTT. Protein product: CASSLSNTQGAGFF.

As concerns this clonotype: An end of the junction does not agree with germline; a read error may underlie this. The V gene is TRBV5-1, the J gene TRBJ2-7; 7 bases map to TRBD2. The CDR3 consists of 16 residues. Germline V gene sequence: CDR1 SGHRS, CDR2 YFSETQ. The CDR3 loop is CASSLAEGGRSDERYF. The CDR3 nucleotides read TGCGCCAGCAGCTTGGCCGAGGGCGGGAGAAGCGACGAGCGGTACTTC.

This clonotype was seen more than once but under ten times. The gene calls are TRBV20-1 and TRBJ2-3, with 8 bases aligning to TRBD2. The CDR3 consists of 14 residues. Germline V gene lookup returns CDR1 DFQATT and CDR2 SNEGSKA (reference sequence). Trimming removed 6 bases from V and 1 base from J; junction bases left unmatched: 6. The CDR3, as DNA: TGCAGTGCCCCTGCACTAGCGGGCACAGATACGCAGTATTTT. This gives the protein CSAPALAGTDTQYF.

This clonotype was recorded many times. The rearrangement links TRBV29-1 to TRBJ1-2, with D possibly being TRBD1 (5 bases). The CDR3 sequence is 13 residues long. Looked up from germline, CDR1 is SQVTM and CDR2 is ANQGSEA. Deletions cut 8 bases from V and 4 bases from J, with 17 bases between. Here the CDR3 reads CSLRPTGGYGYTF. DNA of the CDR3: TGCAGCCTCCGGCCAACTGGGGGCTATGGCTACACCTTC.

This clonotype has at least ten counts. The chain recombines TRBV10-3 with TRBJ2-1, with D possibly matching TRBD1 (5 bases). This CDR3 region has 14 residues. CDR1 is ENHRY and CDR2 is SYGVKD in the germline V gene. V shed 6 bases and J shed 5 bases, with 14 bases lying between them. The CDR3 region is CAIRASTENNEQFF. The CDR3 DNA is TGTGCCATCAGGGCCTCGACAGAAAACAATGAGCAGTTCTTC.

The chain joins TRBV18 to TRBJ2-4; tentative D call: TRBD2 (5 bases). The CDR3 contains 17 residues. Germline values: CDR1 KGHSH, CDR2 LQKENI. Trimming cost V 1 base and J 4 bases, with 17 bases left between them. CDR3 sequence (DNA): TGTGCCAGCTCACCACTAGGTAGCGAAGCCGTAAAAAACATTCAGTACTTC. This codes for CASSPLGSEAVKNIQYF.

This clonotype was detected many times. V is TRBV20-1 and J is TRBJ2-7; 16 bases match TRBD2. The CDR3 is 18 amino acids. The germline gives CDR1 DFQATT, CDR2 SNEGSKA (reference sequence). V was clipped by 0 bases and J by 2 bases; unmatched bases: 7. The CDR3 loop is CSARDRLGTSGRAYEQYF. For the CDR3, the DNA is TGCAGTGCTAGAGATCGGTTAGGGACTAGCGGGAGGGCCTACGAGCAGTACTTC.

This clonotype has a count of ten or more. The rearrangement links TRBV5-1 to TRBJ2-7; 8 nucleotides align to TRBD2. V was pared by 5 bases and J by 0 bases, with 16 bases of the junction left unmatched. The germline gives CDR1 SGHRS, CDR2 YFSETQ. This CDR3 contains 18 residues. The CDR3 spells CASSNILTRREDSYEQYF. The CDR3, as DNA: TGCGCCAGCAGTAATATCCTAACGCGGCGGGAGGACTCCTACGAGCAGTACTTC.

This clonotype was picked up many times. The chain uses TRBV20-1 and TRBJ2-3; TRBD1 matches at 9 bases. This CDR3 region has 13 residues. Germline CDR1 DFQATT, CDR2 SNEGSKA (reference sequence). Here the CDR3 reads CSHRQGGTDTQYF. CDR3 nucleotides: TGCAGCCACCGACAGGGGGGGACAGATACGCAGTATTTT.

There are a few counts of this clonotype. The CDR3 here is CASSEWNWQTYEQYF. Written as DNA, the CDR3 is TGCGCCAGCAGTGAGTGGAATTGGCAGACCTACGAGCAGTACTTC. The chain links TRBV10-2 to TRBJ2-7; unclear D gene. CDR3 size: 15 residues. Germline values: CDR1 WSHSY, CDR2 SAAADI. With 1 base removed from V and 2 bases from J, the gap between germline ends came to 12 bases.

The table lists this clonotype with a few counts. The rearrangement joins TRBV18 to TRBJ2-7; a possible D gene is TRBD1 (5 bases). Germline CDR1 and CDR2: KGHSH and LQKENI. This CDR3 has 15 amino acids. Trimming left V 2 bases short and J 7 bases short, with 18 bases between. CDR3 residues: CASSPGTGEVKEQYF. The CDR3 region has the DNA TGTGCCAGCTCACCAGGTACAGGAGAGGTCAAAGAGCAGTACTTC.

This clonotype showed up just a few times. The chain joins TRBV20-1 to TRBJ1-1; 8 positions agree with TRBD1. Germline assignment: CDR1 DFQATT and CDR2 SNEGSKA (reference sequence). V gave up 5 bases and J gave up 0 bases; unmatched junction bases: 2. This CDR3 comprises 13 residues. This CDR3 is CSAQDRVNTEAFF. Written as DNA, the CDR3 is TGCAGTGCTCAGGACAGGGTGAACACTGAAGCTTTCTTT.